The following is a T cell receptor beta chain sequence with its context. The CDR3 consists of 13 residues. The V and J ends lost 6 bases and 3 bases respectively, with 14 bases between them. Germline V gene data show CDR1 as SQVTM and CDR2 as ANQGSEA. The data were produced by immunoSEQ multiplex PCR, yet TCRdb's version contains in-frame clones alone and is incomplete. The profile shows more than 400,000 clones, about nine tenths of them singletons. These data are taken from a study of blood T cell repertoires in COVID-19. This receptor was taken from a woman younger than 35 who had recovered from COVID-19. The V gene is TRBV29-1, the J gene TRBJ1-2, with D perhaps TRBD1 (5 bases). The material sequenced was PBMCs or T cells enriched from blood (not recorded which). The CDR3 sequence: CSVVGREDYGYTF. As DNA, the CDR3 is TGCAGCGTGGTAGGCAGGGAAGACTATGGCTACACCTTC. Using reference TRBV29-1 and TRBJ1-2 for the parts outside the CDR3, the full variable domain is SAVISQKPSRDICQRGTSLTIQCQVDSQVTMMFWYRQQPGQSLTLIATANQGSEATYESGFVIDKFPISRPNLTFSTLTVSNMSPEDSSIYLCSVVGREDYGYTFGSGTRLTVV.